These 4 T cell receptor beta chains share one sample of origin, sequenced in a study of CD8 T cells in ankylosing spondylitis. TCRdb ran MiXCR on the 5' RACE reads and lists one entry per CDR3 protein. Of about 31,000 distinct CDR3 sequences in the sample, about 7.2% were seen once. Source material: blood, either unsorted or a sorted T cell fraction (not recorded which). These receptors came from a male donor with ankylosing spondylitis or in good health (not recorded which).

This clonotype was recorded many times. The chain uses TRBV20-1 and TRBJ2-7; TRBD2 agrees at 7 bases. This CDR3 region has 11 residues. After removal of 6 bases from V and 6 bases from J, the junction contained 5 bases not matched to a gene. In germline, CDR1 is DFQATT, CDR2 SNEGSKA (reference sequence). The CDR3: CSASTSTEQYF. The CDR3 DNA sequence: TGCAGTGCCTCGACTAGCACCGAGCAGTACTTC.

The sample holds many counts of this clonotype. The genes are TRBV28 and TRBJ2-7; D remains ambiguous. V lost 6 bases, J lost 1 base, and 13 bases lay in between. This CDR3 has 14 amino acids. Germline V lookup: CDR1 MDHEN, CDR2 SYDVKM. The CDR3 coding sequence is TGTGCCAGCAGAAAACAAGGGCGATCCTACGAGCAGTACTTC. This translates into CASRKQGRSYEQYF.

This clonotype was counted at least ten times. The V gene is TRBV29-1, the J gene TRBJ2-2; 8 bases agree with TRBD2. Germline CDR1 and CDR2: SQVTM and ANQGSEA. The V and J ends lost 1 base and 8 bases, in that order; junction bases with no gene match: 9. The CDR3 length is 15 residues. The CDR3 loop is CSVEAGTRTSGELFF. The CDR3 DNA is TGCAGCGTTGAAGCCGGGACTAGGACGTCGGGGGAGCTGTTTTTT.

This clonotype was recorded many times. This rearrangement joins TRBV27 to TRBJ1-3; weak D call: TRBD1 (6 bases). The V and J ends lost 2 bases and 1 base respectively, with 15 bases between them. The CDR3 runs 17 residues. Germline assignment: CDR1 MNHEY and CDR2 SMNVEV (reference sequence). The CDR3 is CASSLRQGGLSGNTIYF. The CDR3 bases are TGTGCCAGCAGTTTAAGACAAGGGGGGTTATCTGGAAACACCATATATTTT.